This is a list of T cell receptor beta chains from one sample in a study of OX40 agonist ivuxolimab in advanced cancers. The table came from immunoSEQ multiplex PCR; TCRdb's copy has only in-frame clones and leaves some out. The table has about 50,000 clones, approximately 89% seen once. The starting material was CD4+ or CD8+ T cells sorted from blood, obtained in a trial of the OX40 agonist ivuxolimab. These receptors were collected from an adult with an advanced solid tumor such as melanoma, head and neck, liver or kidney cancer. Both conserved end residues are part of each CDR3. Fields, in order: V gene, CDR3 protein.

TRBV7-9 | CASSLGANTGELFF
TRBV9 | CASNDLGGGEQYF
TRBV19 | CASSITGTGGYEQYF
TRBV7-2 | CASGASGRAGYLEQFF
TRBV2 | CASTGGSTDTQYF
TRBV10-3 | CAISESPVNYGYTF
TRBV4-1 | CASSHGGEQNTPRGAFF
TRBV6-7 | CASSNALPHEKLFF
TRBV4-1 | CASSQEQGAVALHF
TRBV15 | CATSRGRGSNQPQHF
TRBV21-1 | CASSKGIQQNNEQFF
TRBV6-6 | CASSYLWTGEDTQYF
TRBV27 | CASRDLVSGNQPQHF
TRBV28 | CASSSGQGMQPQHF
TRBV6-6 | CASQGGQETQYF
TRBV5-6 | CASSLGGYGNQPQHF
TRBV13 | CASSLGQGGNGYTF
TRBV6-5 | CASSPLGQGTGELFF
TRBV19 | CASSRQGTLYGNQPQHF
TRBV7-9 | CASSTPLMGGNTGELFF
TRBV7-2 | CASSFPRQASNTGELFF
TRBV4-3 | CASSQGYPPDGSGNTIYF
TRBV7-9 | CASSSRGQITGELFF
TRBV27 | CASSLAGLGYTF
TRBV18 | CASSPPGFVTEAFF
TRBV10-3 | CAISEYSGANVLTF
TRBV19 | CAIGQGGFYGYTF
TRBV5-8 | CASSRPGHPNTEAFF
TRBV7-9 | CASSRSDDGHNEKLFF
TRBV27 | CASSLGQGYGYTF
TRBV30 | CAWIYSGNTIYF
TRBV6-5 | CASSYYTLDEQYF
TRBV7-9 | CASSPDGYYEQYF
TRBV19 | CASRSPRDAYNQPQHF
TRBV4-1 | CASSQETGYTF
TRBV4-2 | CASGGKGYNEQFF
TRBV18 | CASSPGWTEDTGELFF
TRBV5-4 | CASSLGPRLFF
TRBV9 | CASSPRQGGLAEAFF
TRBV4-3 | CASSHGRLAGGPVGEQFF
TRBV11-2 | CASSTPGTGYYEQYF
TRBV5-1 | CASSAHGGPLLGTEQFF
TRBV27 | CASSPGRGYTF
TRBV7-9 | CASSLDGGPSDEQFF
TRBV13 | CASSLRGRDTGELFF
TRBV4-1 | CASSQEDYQGASSYNSPLHF
TRBV19 | CASSIGPAGSNNEQFF
TRBV7-9 | CASSSGLYEQYF
TRBV28 | CASSDRGPYGYTF
TRBV6-5 | CASSYSPYYTEAFF
TRBV5-6 | CASSLWAGDYTF
TRBV6-5 | CASSYGTDYNEQFF
TRBV9 | CASSVGGLEGSPLHF
TRBV28 | CASSFQPGTTTTQYF
TRBV6-4 | CASSDSPGETQYF